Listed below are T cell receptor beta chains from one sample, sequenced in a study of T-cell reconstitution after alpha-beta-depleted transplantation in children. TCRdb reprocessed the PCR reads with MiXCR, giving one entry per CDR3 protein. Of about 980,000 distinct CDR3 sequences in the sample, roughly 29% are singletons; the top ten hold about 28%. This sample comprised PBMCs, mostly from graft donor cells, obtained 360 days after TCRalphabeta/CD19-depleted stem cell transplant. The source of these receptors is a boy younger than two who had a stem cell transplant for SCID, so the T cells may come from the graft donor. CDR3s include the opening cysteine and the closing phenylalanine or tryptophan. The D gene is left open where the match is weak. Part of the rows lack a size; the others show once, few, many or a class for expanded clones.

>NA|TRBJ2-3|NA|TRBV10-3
CAISDSHTQYF
TGTGCCATCAGTGACAGTCATACGCAGTATTTT
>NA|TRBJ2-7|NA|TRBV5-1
CASSPLDIYEQYF
TGCGCCAGCAGTCCACTTGACATCTACGAGCAGTACTTC
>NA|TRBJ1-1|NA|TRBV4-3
CASSQEEDGNTEAFF
TGCGCCAGCAGCCAAGAAGAGGACGGGAACACTGAAGCTTTCTTT
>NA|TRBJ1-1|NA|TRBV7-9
CASSHPQNTEAFF
TGTGCCAGCAGCCACCCACAAAACACTGAAGCTTTCTTT
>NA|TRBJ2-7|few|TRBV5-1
CARKGNYEQYF
TGCGCCAGAAAGGGGAACTACGAGCAGTACTTC
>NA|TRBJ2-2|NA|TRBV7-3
CASRNEGGTGELFF
TGTGCCAGCAGAAACGAGGGGGGAACCGGGGAGCTGTTTTTT
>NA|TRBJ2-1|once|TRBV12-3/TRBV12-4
CASSPTVAEEQFF
TGTGCCAGCAGCCCAACAGTAGCGGAAGAGCAGTTCTTC
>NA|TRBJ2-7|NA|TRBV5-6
CASSFWSGSYEQYF
TGTGCCAGCAGCTTTTGGAGCGGGTCCTACGAGCAGTACTTC
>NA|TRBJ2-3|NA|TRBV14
CASSQGVFGGSDTQYF
TGTGCCAGCAGCCAAGGAGTATTCGGTGGGTCAGATACGCAGTATTTT
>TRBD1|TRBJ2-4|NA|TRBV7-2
CASSLTGQGGKNIQYF
TGTGCCAGCAGCTTAACGGGACAGGGGGGGAAAAACATTCAGTACTTC
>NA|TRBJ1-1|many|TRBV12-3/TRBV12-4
CASSFSQNTEAFF
TGTGCCAGCAGTTTCTCCCAGAACACTGAAGCTTTCTTT
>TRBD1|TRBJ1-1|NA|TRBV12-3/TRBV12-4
CASSVPPGQGFGGAFF
TGTGCCAGCAGCGTTCCTCCGGGACAGGGGTTTGGTGGAGCTTTCTTT
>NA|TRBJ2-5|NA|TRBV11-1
CASSPPFPQETQYF
TGTGCCAGCAGCCCCCCGTTTCCCCAAGAGACCCAGTACTTC
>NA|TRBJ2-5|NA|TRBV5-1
CASSTRTGVQETQYF
TGCGCCAGCAGCACCAGAACAGGTGTCCAAGAGACCCAGTACTTC
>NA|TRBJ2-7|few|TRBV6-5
CASSYYHGTFYEQYF
TGTGCCAGCAGTTACTACCACGGGACCTTTTACGAGCAGTACTTC
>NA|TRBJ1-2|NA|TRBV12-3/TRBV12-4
CASSYGVLKFYTF
TGTGCCAGCAGTTACGGGGTCCTTAAATTTTACACCTTC
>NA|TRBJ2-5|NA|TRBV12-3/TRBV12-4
CASSLGIKAGKQETQYF
TGTGCCAGCAGTTTAGGGATTAAAGCAGGGAAACAAGAGACCCAGTACTTC
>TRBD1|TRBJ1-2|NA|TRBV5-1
CASSSTGDGIGYTF
TGCGCCAGCAGCAGTACAGGGGACGGTATAGGCTACACCTTC
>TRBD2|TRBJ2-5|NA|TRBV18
CASSSSRRGAYQETQYF
TGTGCCAGCTCGTCGTCCCGGCGGGGGGCGTACCAAGAGACCCAGTACTTC
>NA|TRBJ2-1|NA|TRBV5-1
CATRAPGINEQFF
TGCGCCACCAGGGCGCCCGGGATCAATGAGCAGTTCTTC
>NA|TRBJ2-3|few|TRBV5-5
CASSPKLGRDTQYF
TGTGCCAGCAGCCCGAAACTAGGCCGCGATACGCAGTATTTT
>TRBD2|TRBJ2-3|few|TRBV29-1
CSVVAGPTDTQYF
TGCAGCGTTGTAGCGGGGCCCACAGATACGCAGTATTTT
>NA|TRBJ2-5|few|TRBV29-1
CSVGQLETQYF
TGCAGCGTTGGACAGTTGGAGACCCAGTACTTC
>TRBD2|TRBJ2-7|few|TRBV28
CASSPILAGGPLGEQYF
TGTGCCAGCAGTCCGATACTAGCGGGGGGGCCATTAGGCGAGCAGTACTTC
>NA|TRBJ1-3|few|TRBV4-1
CASSQVRPASGNTIYF
TGCGCCAGCAGCCAAGTTAGGCCGGCCTCTGGAAACACCATATATTTT